This paragraph reports one TCR beta chain. Each 10 ml fresh peripheral blood draw supplied the PBMCs. Germline assignment: CDR1 SGHNT and CDR2 YENEEA. Trimming took 5 bases from V and 1 from J, leaving 17 bases between them. CDR3 length equals 17 residues. The data are from a study of T cells in Graves' hyperthyroidism and ophthalmopathy. Authors of the study amplified TCR beta CDR3 regions from RNA transcripts. Initially, a first-round RT-PCR of the TCR CDR3 employed the HTBI primer set. Using its own MiXCR run on the multiplex PCR reads, TCRdb lists one record per CDR3 protein. This sample carries around 720,000 distinct CDR3 sequences, roughly a third of them seen once, and the ten largest clones take roughly 30%.

This chain uses TRBV11-3 with TRBJ2-2; maybe TRBD2 (5 bases). Sequencing used blood. This receptor was taken from a woman aged 40 to 50 with Graves' hyperthyroidism. The CDR3 reads CASSVVWASLNTGELFF. As DNA, the CDR3 is TGTGCCAGCAGCGTAGTGTGGGCTAGCCTGAACACCGGGGAGCTGTTTTTT.